Below are 17 T cell receptor beta chains sequenced from a single sample in a study of Graves' ophthalmopathy and Graves' hyperthyroidism (dated by TCRdb to 2017 to 2018). The sample was run on an Illumina HiSeq 2000. TCR beta CDR3 regions were amplified from RNA transcripts for repertoire sequencing. The first round of RT-PCR was done with HTBI primers and the Qiagen OneStep RT-PCR kit, and was followed by a second round of multiplex PCR, then size selection and purification. Using fastp at Q25 and MiXCR, TCRdb reprocessed the public reads and kept productive beta chains. Each entry merges the rows of one CDR3 protein and shows their most common DNA and genes. Counted in this sample were about 550,000 distinct CDR3 sequences; under 45% of them appeared once. Over 3.5% of the sample is in the top ten clones. Sequenced material: peripheral blood or thyroid tissue (not recorded which). The receptors shown here come from an adult man with Graves' hyperthyroidism.

This chain joins TRBV7-2 and TRBJ2-2; a weak D match, TRBD2 (7 bases). The germline gives CDR1 SGHTA, CDR2 FQGNSA. This CDR3 comprises 14 residues. V dropped 7 bases and J dropped 8 bases, with 17 bases sitting between them. The CDR3 loop is CASTPGAGDGELFF. The CDR3, as DNA: TGTGCCAGCACCCCAGGGGCGGGAGATGGGGAGCTGTTTTTT.

This chain links TRBV15 with TRBJ1-2, with D uncertain. The CDR3 is made up of 14 amino acids. With 3 bases removed from V and 4 bases from J, the gap between germline ends came to 12 bases. Per germline, CDR1 LNHNV and CDR2 YYDKDF (reference sequence). CDR3 sequence: CATSSVSSVYGYTF. In DNA, the CDR3 is TGTGCCACCAGCAGTGTTAGTTCGGTCTATGGCTACACCTTC.

J is TRBJ2-5 and V is TRBV2; 11 nucleotides match TRBD2. V shed 7 bases, J shed 3 bases, and the junction held 4 bases outside the gene matches. Germline V gene lookup returns CDR1 SNHLY and CDR2 FYNNEI. The CDR3 is 14 amino acids. CDR3 nucleotide sequence: TGTGCCAGCAAACAACTAGCGGGAGAAGAGACCCAGTACTTC. It encodes CASKQLAGEETQYF. Filled out from reference TRBV2 and TRBJ2-5, the complete variable domain reads EPEVTQTPSHQVTQMGQEVILRCVPISNHLYFYWYRQILGQKVEFLVSFYNNEISEKSEIFDDQFSVERPDGSNFTLKIRSTKLEDSAMYFCASKQLAGEETQYFGPGTRLLVL.

V gene TRBV19 combines with J gene TRBJ2-2, with no clear D. The CDR3 is made up of 13 amino acids. V was trimmed by 5 bases and J by 6 bases, leaving 10 bases between them. Per germline, CDR1 LNHDA and CDR2 SQIVND (reference sequence). Here the CDR3 reads CASSLNQAGELFF. CDR3 nucleotide sequence: TGTGCCAGTAGTCTCAATCAGGCCGGGGAGCTGTTTTTT.

This clonotype has ten or more counts. V is TRBV2 and J is TRBJ1-2, with 9 bases fitting TRBD1. The CDR3 has 14 amino acids. The ends lost 3 bases at V and 4 bases at J; junction bases unmatched: 3. CDR1 SNHLY and CDR2 FYNNEI come from the germline V gene. The CDR3 is CASSDNRGPYGYTF. The CDR3, as DNA: TGTGCCAGCAGTGACAACAGGGGGCCCTATGGCTACACCTTC. Full variable domain (outside the CDR3, taken from reference TRBV2 and TRBJ1-2): EPEVTQTPSHQVTQMGQEVILRCVPISNHLYFYWYRQILGQKVEFLVSFYNNEISEKSEIFDDQFSVERPDGSNFTLKIRSTKLEDSAMYFCASSDNRGPYGYTFGSGTRLTVV.

This clonotype was counted at least ten times. The chain joins TRBV3-1 to TRBJ1-2, with D possibly being TRBD1 (5 bases). The CDR3 runs to 15 residues. Between the trimmed V and J ends, which lost 1 base and 4 bases, there was a span of 13 bases. CDR1 is LGHDT and CDR2 is YNNKEL in the germline V gene (reference sequence). As DNA, the CDR3 is TGTGCCAGCAGCCAAGGACAGTTCAGGGCCTATGGCTACACCTTC. Protein: CASSQGQFRAYGYTF.

This clonotype was seen only a few times. It may be a read error: a sequence one base away is much more abundant. The rearrangement uses TRBV5-1 and TRBJ1-1; 7 bases map to TRBD1. Losses at the gene ends were 2 bases for V and 4 bases for J; bases not matched to a gene: 8. CDR1 SGHRS and CDR2 YFSETQ come from the germline V gene. The CDR3 spans 15 residues. CDR3: CASSLPGQLSTEAFF. CDR3 bases: TGCGCCAGCAGCTTACCGGGACAGCTGAGCACTGAAGCTTTCTTT.

V and J are TRBV28 and TRBJ2-7; 7 bases are a match to TRBD1. This CDR3 spans 14 amino acids. The V gene's germline CDR1 is MDHEN and CDR2 SYDVKM. V was clipped by 6 bases and J by 1 base; unmatched bases: 6. The CDR3 protein is CASRAGTASYEQYF. The CDR3, as DNA: TGTGCCAGCAGGGCCGGGACAGCGTCCTACGAGCAGTACTTC.

The table lists this clonotype with many counts. The chain uses TRBV10-3 and TRBJ1-2, with D unclear. Germline CDR1 and CDR2: ENHRY and SYGVKD. The CDR3 runs to 14 residues. Trimming shortened V by 7 bases and J by 3 bases, and 15 bases separated the two germline ends. DNA of the CDR3: TGTGCCATCAAACCGTCGGCTCGGGACTATGGCTACACCTTC. This sequence encodes CAIKPSARDYGYTF.

A few counts support this clonotype. The chain recombines TRBV19 with TRBJ2-7; D is unresolved. The ends were cut back, 4 bases at V and 5 bases at J, with 12 bases in the middle. Germline V gene lookup returns CDR1 LNHDA and CDR2 SQIVND (reference sequence). There are 13 residues in the CDR3. DNA for the CDR3: TGTGCCAGTAGTAGAGAAGGGCCCGACGAGCAGTACTTC. Residues: CASSREGPDEQYF.

The chain links TRBV5-6 to TRBJ2-3; 7 bases match TRBD1. CDR1 is SGHDT and CDR2 is YYEEEE in the germline V gene. This CDR3 is built from 16 residues. J lost 2 bases, V lost 0 bases, and 6 bases had no gene match. Written as DNA, the CDR3 is TGTGCCAGCAGCTTGGGGACAGGCTTAATCACAGATACGCAGTATTTT. This sequence encodes CASSLGTGLITDTQYF.

This clonotype was seen many times. The chain combines TRBV12-3 or TRBV12-4 with TRBJ1-1; TRBD1 matches at 9 bases. CDR3 length equals 15 residues. V was clipped by 6 bases and J by 5 bases; unmatched bases: 10. CDR3 DNA: TGTGCCAGCAGCAAACCGGGACAGGGAAATACTGAAGCTTTCTTT. It specifies CASSKPGQGNTEAFF.

This clonotype came up a few times. The chain uses TRBV10-2 and TRBJ1-4; D is possibly TRBD1 (5 bases). The CDR3 sequence is 14 residues long. Trimming took 3 bases from V and 7 from J, leaving 12 bases between them. Germline V gives CDR1 WSHSY, CDR2 SAAADI. CDR3 sequence reads: CASSDSFGGEKLFF. As DNA, the CDR3 is TGCGCCAGCAGTGACAGTTTCGGGGGTGAAAAACTGTTTTTT.

There are many counts of this clonotype. V is TRBV24-1 and J is TRBJ2-2, with TRBD1 identical over 7 bases. The V segment lost 6 bases and the J segment 4 bases; nucleotides outside the gene matches: 4. Germline CDR1 is KGHDR and CDR2 is SFDVKD. The CDR3 is 14 amino acids. The CDR3 is CATSSGTATGELFF. CDR3 coding DNA: TGTGCCACCAGTTCCGGGACAGCCACCGGGGAGCTGTTTTTT.

The chain recombines TRBV10-3 with TRBJ1-3, with D unclear. Trimming took off 2 bases at V and 4 bases at J, with 6 bases between the two ends. Germline lookup yields CDR1 ENHRY and CDR2 SYGVKD. CDR3 length equals 13 residues. DNA of the CDR3: TGTGCCATCAGTGAGAGGTCGGGAAACACCATATATTTT. This encodes CAISERSGNTIYF.

In its sample, this clonotype was seen many times. J is TRBJ2-7 and V is TRBV7-9; 10 nucleotides align to TRBD2. V gave up 5 bases and J gave up 4 bases; unmatched junction bases: 8. This CDR3 is 15 amino acids long. Germline V gives CDR1 SEHNR, CDR2 FQNEAQ (reference sequence). The CDR3 bases are TGTGCCAGCAGCACTGGAGCGGGAGGGCCTTACGAGCAGTACTTC. It translates to CASSTGAGGPYEQYF.

This clonotype was recorded many times. CDR3 loop: CASSLGLAGEGPQETQYF. CDR3 DNA: TGTGCCAGCAGCCTCGGACTAGCGGGAGAGGGGCCTCAAGAGACCCAGTACTTC. The rearrangement links TRBV11-2 to TRBJ2-5; 13 bases agree with TRBD2. Germline V gene sequence: CDR1 SGHAT, CDR2 FQNNGV. This CDR3 comprises 18 residues. V was pared by 5 bases and J by 2 bases, with 11 bases of the junction left unmatched.